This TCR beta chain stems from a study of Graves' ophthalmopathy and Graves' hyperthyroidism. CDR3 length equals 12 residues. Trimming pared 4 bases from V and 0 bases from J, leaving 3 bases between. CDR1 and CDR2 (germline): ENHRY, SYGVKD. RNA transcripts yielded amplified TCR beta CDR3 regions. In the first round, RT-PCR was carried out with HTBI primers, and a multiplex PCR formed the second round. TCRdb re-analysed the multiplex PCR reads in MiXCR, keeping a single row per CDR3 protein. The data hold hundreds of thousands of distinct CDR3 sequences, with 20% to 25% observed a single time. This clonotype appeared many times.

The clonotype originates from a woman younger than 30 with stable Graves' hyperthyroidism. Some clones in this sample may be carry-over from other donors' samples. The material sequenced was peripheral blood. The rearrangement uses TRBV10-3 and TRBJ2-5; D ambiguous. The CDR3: CAISANQETQYF. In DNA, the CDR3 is TGTGCCATCAGTGCGAACCAAGAGACCCAGTACTTC.